This T cell receptor beta chain was found in a study of T cells in Graves' hyperthyroidism and ophthalmopathy. Using RNA transcripts as the source, TCR beta CDR3 regions were amplified. A set of HTBI primers served as the primers for a first-round RT-PCR of the TCR CDR3. TCRdb reprocessed the multiplex PCR reads with MiXCR, giving one entry per CDR3 protein. The data hold roughly 500,000 distinct CDR3 sequences, with about 45% observed a single time. The junction had 2 bases not matched to a gene; V was cut back by 4 bases and J by 1 base. The CDR3 runs to 14 residues. Germline V gives CDR1 SGHTA, CDR2 FQGNSA. Uncontrolled infections, other autoimmune diseases, pregnancy or lactation led to exclusion of patients. Clinical symptoms, serum thyroxine and TRAb, thyroid ultrasound and orbital computed tomography together formed the diagnostic basis.

This clonotype originated in an adult woman with Graves' disease, either hyperthyroidism or ophthalmopathy (not recorded which). This chain joins TRBV7-2 and TRBJ1-1; TRBD1 aligns across 8 bases. The material sequenced was peripheral blood or thyroid tissue (not recorded which). CDR3 coding DNA: TGTGCCAGCAGCTGGGGACAGGCGAACACTGAAGCTTTCTTT. The encoded protein is CASSWGQANTEAFF. Supplemented by reference TRBV7-2 and TRBJ1-1, the full variable domain reads GAGVSQSPSNKVTEKGKDVELRCDPISGHTALYWYRQSLGQGLEFLIYFQGNSAPDKSGLPSDRFSAERTGGSVSTLTIQRTQQEDSAVYLCASSWGQANTEAFFGQGTRLTVV.